This is a list of T cell receptor beta chains from one sample in a study of blood T cells in healthy people across ages. TCRdb analysed the 5' RACE reads with MiXCR anew, one entry per CDR3 protein. The profile shows about 1,500,000 distinct CDR3 sequences, roughly 40% of them singletons. The sequenced sample consisted of blood. Receptors were obtained from a young woman in good health. The CDR3 runs from the conserved cysteine through the conserved F or W. A D gene is named only where the DNA matches it firmly. Expanded clones are given a class, and other clones once, few, many or no size at all.

TRBV29-1	TRBD1	TRBJ2-7	NA	TGCAGCGTTGAATTTGGGGACAGGGCGTCAGACGAGCAGTACTTC	CSVEFGDRASDEQYF
TRBV15	NA	TRBJ1-1	NA	TGTGCCACCAGCAGAGGATCCTTAGGGGTTGTAGCTTTCTTT	CATSRGSLGVVAFF
TRBV6-5	NA	TRBJ2-7	NA	TGTGCCAGCAGTTACTCGTGTTGGTTCCCCCCTCCGCGTATCTACGAGCAGTACTTC	CASSYSCWFPPPRIYEQYF
TRBV11-2	NA	TRBJ2-6	NA	TGTGCCAGCAGCTCTATACAAATCCGGGACCGAATCCCCCCGAGGAGCTCTGGGGCCAACGTCCTGACTTTC	CASSSIQIRDRIPPRSSGANVLTF
TRBV12-3/TRBV12-4	NA	TRBJ2-5	NA	NA	CASSTSTGRQETQYF
TRBV4-1	NA	TRBJ2-3	NA	TGCGCCAGCAGCCAAGAGGGGCGCGACCCGGGCCCAGATACGCAGTATTTT	CASSQEGRDPGPDTQYF
TRBV6-2/TRBV6-3	TRBD1	TRBJ1-2	NA	TGTGCCAGCGGTTACATAATGGGACAGATGACGGGAGGCTACACCTTC	CASGYIMGQMTGGYTF
TRBV5-1	TRBD2	TRBJ2-3	NA	TGCGCCAGCAGCTTGACGGTTAGCGGGGGATTATTGGCAGATACGCAGTATTTT	CASSLTVSGGLLADTQYF
TRBV5-1	NA	TRBJ1-5	NA	TGCGCCAGCAGCTTGGGAGGGGTAAGTCAGCCCCAGCATTTT	CASSLGGVSQPQHF
TRBV5-5	TRBD1	TRBJ1-1	NA	TGTGCCAGCAGCCGCTCCGGGACAGGGGTCAACACTGAAGCTTTCTTT	CASSRSGTGVNTEAFF
TRBV21-1	NA	TRBJ2-1	NA	TGTGCCAGCAGCAAAGTGGCTAGCGGGGGGTTCTCCTACAATGAGCAGTTCTTC	CASSKVASGGFSYNEQFF
TRBV6-1	NA	TRBJ2-5	NA	TGTGCCAGCAGTGAACGGGGGTGGGGGACCCAGTACTTC	CASSERGWGTQYF
TRBV5-1	NA	TRBJ2-6	NA	TGCGCCAGCAGCTTGGAAGCGAGCTCTGGGGCCAACGTCCTGACTTTC	CASSLEASSGANVLTF
TRBV4-1	NA	TRBJ1-2	few	TGCGCCAGCAGCCCCCCGGCGGACAGAAACTATGGCTACACCTTC	CASSPPADRNYGYTF
TRBV5-1	NA	TRBJ2-5	NA	TGCGCCAGCAGCTTGGCACAATTACAAGAGACCCAGTACTTC	CASSLAQLQETQYF
TRBV25-1	TRBD1	TRBJ2-1	NA	TGTGCCAGCAGTGACCCGGCCGGGACAGGGAGGGGCAATGAGCAGTTCTTC	CASSDPAGTGRGNEQFF
TRBV6-5	NA	TRBJ2-7	many	TGTGCCAGCAGCTCTTCTCTCTACGAGCAGTACTTC	CASSSSLYEQYF
TRBV3-1	TRBD1	TRBJ1-4	NA	TGTGCCAGCAGGGGACAGGGAGAAGCGGAGGGGAATAATGAAAAACTGTTTTTT	CASRGQGEAEGNNEKLFF
TRBV5-6	TRBD2	TRBJ2-1	few	TGTGCCAGCAGCCCCTGGACTAGTCCCCATGAGCAGTTCTTC	CASSPWTSPHEQFF